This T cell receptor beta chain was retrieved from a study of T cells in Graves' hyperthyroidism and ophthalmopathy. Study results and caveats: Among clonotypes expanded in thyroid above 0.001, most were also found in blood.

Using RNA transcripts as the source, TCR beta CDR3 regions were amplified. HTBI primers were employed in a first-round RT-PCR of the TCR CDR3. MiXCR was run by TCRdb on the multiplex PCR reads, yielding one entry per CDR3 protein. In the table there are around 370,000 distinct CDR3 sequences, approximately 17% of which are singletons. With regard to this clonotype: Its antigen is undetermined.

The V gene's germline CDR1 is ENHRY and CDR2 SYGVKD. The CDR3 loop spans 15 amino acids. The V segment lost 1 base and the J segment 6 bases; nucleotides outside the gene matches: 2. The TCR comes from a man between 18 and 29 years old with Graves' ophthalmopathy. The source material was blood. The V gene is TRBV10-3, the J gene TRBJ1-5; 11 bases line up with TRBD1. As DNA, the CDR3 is TGTGCCATCAGTGAGTGGGACAGGGGGTTTCAGCCCCAGCATTTT. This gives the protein CAISEWDRGFQPQHF.